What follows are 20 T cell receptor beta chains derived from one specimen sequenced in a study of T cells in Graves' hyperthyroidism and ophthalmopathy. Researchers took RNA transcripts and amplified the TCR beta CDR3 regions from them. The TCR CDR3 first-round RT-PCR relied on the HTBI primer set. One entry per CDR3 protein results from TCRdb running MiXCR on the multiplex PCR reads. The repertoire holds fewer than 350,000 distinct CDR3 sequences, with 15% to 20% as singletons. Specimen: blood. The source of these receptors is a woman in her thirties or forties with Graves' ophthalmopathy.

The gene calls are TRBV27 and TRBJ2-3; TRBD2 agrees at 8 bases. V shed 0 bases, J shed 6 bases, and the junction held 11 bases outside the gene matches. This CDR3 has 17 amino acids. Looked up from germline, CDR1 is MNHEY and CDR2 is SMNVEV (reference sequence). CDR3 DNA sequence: TGTGCCAGCAGTTTATCCCAGGGCCGACTAGCGTCCGATACGCAGTATTTT. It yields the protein CASSLSQGRLASDTQYF.

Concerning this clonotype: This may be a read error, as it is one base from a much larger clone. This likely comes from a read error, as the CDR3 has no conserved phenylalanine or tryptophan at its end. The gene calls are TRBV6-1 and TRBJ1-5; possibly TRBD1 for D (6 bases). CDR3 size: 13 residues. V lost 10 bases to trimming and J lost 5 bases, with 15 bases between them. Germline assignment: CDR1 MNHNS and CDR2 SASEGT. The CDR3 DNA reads TGTGCCACGGGGGACACTTGGGATCAGCCCCAGCATCTT. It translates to CATGDTWDQPQHL.

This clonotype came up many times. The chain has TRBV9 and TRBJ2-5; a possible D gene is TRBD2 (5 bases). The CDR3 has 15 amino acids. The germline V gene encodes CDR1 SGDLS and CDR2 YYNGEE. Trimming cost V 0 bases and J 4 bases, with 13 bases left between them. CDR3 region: CASSVVGFGVETQYF. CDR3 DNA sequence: TGTGCCAGCAGCGTAGTCGGTTTCGGGGTAGAGACCCAGTACTTC.

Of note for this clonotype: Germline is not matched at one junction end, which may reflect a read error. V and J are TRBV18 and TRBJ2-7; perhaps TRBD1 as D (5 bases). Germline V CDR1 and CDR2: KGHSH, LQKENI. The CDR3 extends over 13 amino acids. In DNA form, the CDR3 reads TGTGCCAGCTCACGCGTGCAGGGTCAAGAGCAGTGCTTC. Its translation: CASSRVQGQEQCF. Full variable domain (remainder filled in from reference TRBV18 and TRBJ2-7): NAGVMQNPRHLVRRRGQEARLRCSPMKGHSHVYWYRQLPEEGLKFMVYLQKENIIDESGMPKERFSAEFPKEGPSILRIQQVVRGDSAAYFCASSRVQGQEQCFGPGTRLTVT.

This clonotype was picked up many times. CDR3 DNA: TGTGCCAGCATCGTCCCAGGGGCCTCTGGAAACACCATATATTTT. Translation: CASIVPGASGNTIYF. This chain connects TRBV28 to TRBJ1-3, with D possibly TRBD1 on 6 matching bases. The germline CDR1 and CDR2 sequences are MDHEN and SYDVKM. V was clipped by 7 bases and J by 0 bases, with 13 bases between them. The CDR3 has 15 amino acids. Drawing the rest from reference TRBV28 and TRBJ1-3, the complete variable domain is DVKVTQSSRYLVKRTGEKVFLECVQDMDHENMFWYRQDPGLGLRLIYFSYDVKMKEKGDIPEGYSVSREKKERFSLILESASTNQTSMYLCASIVPGASGNTIYFGEGSWLTVV.

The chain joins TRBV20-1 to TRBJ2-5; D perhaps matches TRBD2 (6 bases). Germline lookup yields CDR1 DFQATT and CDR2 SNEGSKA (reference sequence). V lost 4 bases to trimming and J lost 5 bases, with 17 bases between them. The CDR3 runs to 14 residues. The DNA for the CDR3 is TGCAGTGCTAATCGGGAGTTTCAGGAGGAGACCCAGTACTTC. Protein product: CSANREFQEETQYF.

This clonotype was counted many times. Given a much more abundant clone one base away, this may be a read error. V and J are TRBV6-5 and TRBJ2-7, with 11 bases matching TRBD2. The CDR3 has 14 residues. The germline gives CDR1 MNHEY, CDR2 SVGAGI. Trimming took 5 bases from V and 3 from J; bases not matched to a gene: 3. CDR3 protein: CASSTGTSGYEQYF. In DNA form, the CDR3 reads TGTGCCAGCAGTACCGGGACTAGCGGCTACGAGCAGTACTTC.

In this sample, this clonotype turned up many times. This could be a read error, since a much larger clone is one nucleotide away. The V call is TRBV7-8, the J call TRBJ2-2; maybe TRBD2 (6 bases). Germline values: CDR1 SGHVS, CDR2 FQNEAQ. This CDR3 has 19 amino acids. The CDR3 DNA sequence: TGTACCAGCAGCTCAAAACACCAGTCACGGCGGGATGACACCGGGGAGCTGTTTTTT. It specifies CTSSSKHQSRRDDTGELFF. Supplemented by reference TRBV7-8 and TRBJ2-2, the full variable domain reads GAGVSQSPRYKVAKRGQDVALRCDPISGHVSLFWYQQALGQGPEFLTYFQNEAQLDKSGLPSDRFFAERPEGSVSTLKIQRTQQEDSAVYLCTSSSKHQSRRDDTGELFFGEGSRLTVL.

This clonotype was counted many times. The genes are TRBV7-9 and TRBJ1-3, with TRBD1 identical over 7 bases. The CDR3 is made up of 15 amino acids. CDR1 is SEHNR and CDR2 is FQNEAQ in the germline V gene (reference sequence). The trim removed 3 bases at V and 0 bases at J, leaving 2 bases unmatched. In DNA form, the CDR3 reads TGTGCCAGCAGCTTGGACAGGCACTCTGGAAACACCATATATTTT. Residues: CASSLDRHSGNTIYF.

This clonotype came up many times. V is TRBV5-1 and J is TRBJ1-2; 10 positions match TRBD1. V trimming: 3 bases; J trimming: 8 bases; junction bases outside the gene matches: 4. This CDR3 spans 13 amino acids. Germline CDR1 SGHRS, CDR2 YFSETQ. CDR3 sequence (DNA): TGCGCCAGCAGCTCGGGACAGGGGATGGGCTACACCTTC. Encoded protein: CASSSGQGMGYTF.

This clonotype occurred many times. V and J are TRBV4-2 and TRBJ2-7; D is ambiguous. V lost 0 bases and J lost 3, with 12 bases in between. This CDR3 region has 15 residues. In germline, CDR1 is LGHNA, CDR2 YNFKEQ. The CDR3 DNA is TGTGCCAGCAGCCAAGATCCGGATGAATTCTACGAGCAGTACTTC. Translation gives CASSQDPDEFYEQYF.

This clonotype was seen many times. The CDR3 reads CASSTGLGANVLTF. The DNA of the CDR3 is TGTGCCAGCAGCACGGGGCTCGGGGCCAACGTCCTGACTTTC. The rearrangement joins TRBV7-2 to TRBJ2-6; D may correspond to TRBD1 or TRBD2 (5 bases each). Germline-derived CDR1 and CDR2 are SGHTA and FQGNSA. The CDR3 loop spans 14 amino acids. V was pared by 5 bases and J by 4 bases, with 9 bases between.

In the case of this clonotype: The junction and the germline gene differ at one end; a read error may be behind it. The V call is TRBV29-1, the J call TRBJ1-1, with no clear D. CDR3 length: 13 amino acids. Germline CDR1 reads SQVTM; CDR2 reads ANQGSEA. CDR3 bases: TGCAGCGTTATCGTTACCGGTGGCACTGAAGCTTACTTT. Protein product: CSVIVTGGTEAYF.

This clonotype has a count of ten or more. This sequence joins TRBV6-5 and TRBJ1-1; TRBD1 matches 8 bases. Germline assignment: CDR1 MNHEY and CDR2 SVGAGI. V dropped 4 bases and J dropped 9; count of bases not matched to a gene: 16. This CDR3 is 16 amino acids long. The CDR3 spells CASSSPGGTGRRKAFF. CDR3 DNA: TGTGCCAGCAGTTCTCCGGGGGGGACAGGCCGCCGTAAAGCTTTCTTT.

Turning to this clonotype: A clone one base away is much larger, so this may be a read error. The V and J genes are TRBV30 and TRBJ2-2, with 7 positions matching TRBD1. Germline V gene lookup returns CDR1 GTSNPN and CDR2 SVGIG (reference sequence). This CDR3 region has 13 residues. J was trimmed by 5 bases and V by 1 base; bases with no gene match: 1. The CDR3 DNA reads TGTGCCTGGAGTGAACAGGGGACCGGGGAGCTGTTTTTT. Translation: CAWSEQGTGELFF.

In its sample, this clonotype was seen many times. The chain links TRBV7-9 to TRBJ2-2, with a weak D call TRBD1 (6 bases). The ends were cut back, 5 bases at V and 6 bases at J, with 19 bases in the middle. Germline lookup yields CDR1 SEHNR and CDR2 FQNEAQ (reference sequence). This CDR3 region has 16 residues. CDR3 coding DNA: TGTGCCAGCAGCGCCGTTGGGGTGGACAGAGCCGGGGAGCTGTTTTTT. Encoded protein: CASSAVGVDRAGELFF.

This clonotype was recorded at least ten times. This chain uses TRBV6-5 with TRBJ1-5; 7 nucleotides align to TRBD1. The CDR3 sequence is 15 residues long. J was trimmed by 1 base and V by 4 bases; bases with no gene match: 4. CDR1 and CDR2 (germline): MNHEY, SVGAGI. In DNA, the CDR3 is TGTGCCAGCAGTTTGACACAGGGGAGCAATCAGCCCCAGCATTTT. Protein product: CASSLTQGSNQPQHF.

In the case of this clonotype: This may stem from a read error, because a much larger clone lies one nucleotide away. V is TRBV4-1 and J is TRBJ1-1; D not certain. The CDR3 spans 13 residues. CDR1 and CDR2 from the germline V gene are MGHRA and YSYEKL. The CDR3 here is CASRPSLGSEALF. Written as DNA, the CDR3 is TGCGCCAGCCGCCCCTCTCTGGGTTCTGAAGCTCTCTTT.

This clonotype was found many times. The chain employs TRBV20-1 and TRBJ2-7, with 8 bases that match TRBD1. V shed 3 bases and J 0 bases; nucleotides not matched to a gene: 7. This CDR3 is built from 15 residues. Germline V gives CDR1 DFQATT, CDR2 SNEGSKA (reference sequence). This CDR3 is CSARASDRASYEQYF. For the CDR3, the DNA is TGCAGTGCTAGGGCCTCGGACAGGGCCTCCTACGAGCAGTACTTC.

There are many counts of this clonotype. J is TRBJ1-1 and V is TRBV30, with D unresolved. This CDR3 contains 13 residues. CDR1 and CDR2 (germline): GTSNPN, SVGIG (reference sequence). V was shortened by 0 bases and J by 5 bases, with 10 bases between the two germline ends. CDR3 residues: CAWSVFWDTEAFF. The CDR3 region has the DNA TGTGCCTGGAGTGTATTTTGGGATACTGAAGCTTTCTTT.